The source of this T cell receptor (beta chain) is a study of T-cell reconstitution after alpha-beta-depleted transplantation in children. Preparing the TCRbeta library involved the use of unique molecular identifiers. TCRdb redid the calling of the PCR reads with MiXCR, one entry per CDR3 protein. The table records about 58,000 distinct CDR3 sequences, 44% of them present only once. This clonotype was counted between two and nine times. Its antigen is not known. Study-wide findings and caveats: Two months or so post-transplant, alpha-beta T cells reportedly derived from several hundred expanded graft clones.

This material consisted of PBMCs, mostly from graft donor cells, taken 360 days after TCRalphabeta/CD19-depleted stem cell transplant. This sequence was found in a male patient between 5 and 17 years old who had a stem cell transplant for acute lymphoblastic leukemia, so the T cells may come from the graft donor.

The CDR3: CASSSAPMNTEAFF. The CDR3 DNA reads as TGTGCCAGCAGCTCGGCCCCCATGAACACTGAAGCTTTCTTT. The chain carries TRBV11-2 and TRBJ1-1; D remains unclear. The CDR3 loop spans 14 amino acids. Germline V gene lookup returns CDR1 SGHAT and CDR2 FQNNGV. V was trimmed by 4 bases and J by 0 bases, leaving 9 bases between them.